These T cell receptor beta chains were read from a single sample in a study of blood T cells in healthy people across ages. Via MiXCR, TCRdb re-called the 5' RACE reads, giving one row per CDR3 protein. The data show roughly 700,000 distinct CDR3 sequences, around half seen once. The source material was blood. The source of these receptors is an older woman in good health. CDR3s include the opening cysteine and the closing phenylalanine or tryptophan. A D gene is named only where the DNA matches it firmly. Not all rows give a size; the values are once, few, many and, for expanded clones, a class.

clone_size j_call v_call d_call cdr3_nt cdr3_aa
few TRBJ2-1 TRBV29-1 - TGCGGATCCGCAGGGGACCGTAATAATGAGCAGTTCTTC CGSAGDRNNEQFF
- TRBJ2-2 TRBV7-3 - TGTGCCAGCAGCTTAATGATGGGGGGGGAGCTGTTTTTT CASSLMMGGELFF
- TRBJ1-2 TRBV6-2/TRBV6-3 TRBD1 TGTGCCAGCAGAAAAAGTGGGACAGGGGGAGCGGACTATGGCTACACCTTC CASRKSGTGGADYGYTF
few TRBJ1-6 TRBV30 TRBD1 TGTGCCTGGAGTGTCGGGACAGGGATTAATTCACCCCTCCACTTT CAWSVGTGINSPLHF
many TRBJ2-1 TRBV7-3 TRBD2 TGTGCCAGCAGCCGGGGGACTAGCGGGTCCGGAGAGGATGAGCAGTTCTTC CASSRGTSGSGEDEQFF
- TRBJ2-5 TRBV7-2 - TGTGCCAGCAGCCGGGGATTCCAAGAGACCCAGTACTTC CASSRGFQETQYF
few TRBJ1-2 TRBV28 TRBD1 TGTGCCAGCAGTTTATACCCAGGGGGGAACCTCAACTATGGCTACACCTTC CASSLYPGGNLNYGYTF
- TRBJ2-7 TRBV5-1 TRBD2 TGCGCCAGCAGCTACGGGACTAGCGGGAGAATCTACGAGCAGTACTTC CASSYGTSGRIYEQYF
- TRBJ2-3 TRBV7-2 - TGTGCCAGCAGCCAGGGACAATGGAGGTCCCGGAGAGACTTGGATACACAGTATTTT CASSQGQWRSRRDLDTQYF
- TRBJ2-7 TRBV5-1 - TGCGCCAGCAGCTTGGAATACACCTCCTACGAGCAGTACTTC CASSLEYTSYEQYF
few TRBJ2-7 TRBV7-2 TRBD2 TGTGCCAGCAGCTTAAGGGTGTCAGCGGGAGGGCGGTACGAGCAGTACTTC CASSLRVSAGGRYEQYF
- TRBJ2-7 TRBV4-3 TRBD1 TGCGCCAGCAGCCGATTTACGGGACAGGGCTCCTACGAGCAGTACTTC CASSRFTGQGSYEQYF
- TRBJ1-5 TRBV4-3 - TGCGCCAGCAGCCAAGTGGTTGGTAGCGGTCAGCCCCAGCATTTT CASSQVVGSGQPQHF
- TRBJ2-7 TRBV20-1 TRBD2 TGCAGTGCTCTAGCGGGAAACGAGCAGTACTTC CSALAGNEQYF
- TRBJ1-1 TRBV3-1 - TGTGCCAGCAGCAAACAAAGTCAGAAAGCTTTCTTT CASSKQSQKAFF
- TRBJ2-1 TRBV7-6 - TGTGCCGTCCAAGGGTATAGCTCCTACAATGAGCAGTTCTTC CAVQGYSSYNEQFF
few TRBJ2-1 TRBV24-1 TRBD2 TGTGCCACCAGTGATTGGGCCAGCGGGAGTTTAAATGAGCAGTTCTTC CATSDWASGSLNEQFF
- TRBJ1-6 TRBV20-1 - TGCAGTGCCCCGGACAGCAGAGTGGATTCACCCCTCCACTTT CSAPDSRVDSPLHF
- TRBJ2-7 TRBV30 - TGTGCCTGGAGTGTGAACAACCGAAACGAGCAGTACTTC CAWSVNNRNEQYF
- TRBJ1-2 TRBV7-3 - TGTGCCAGCAGCTTAATGGGGAGGGGGAGAGGTGGGAGCTACACCTTC CASSLMGRGRGGSYTF
- TRBJ1-6 TRBV6-5 TRBD1 TGTGCCAGCAGTTACAATAGAAAGGGGACAGCTTCAAATTCACCCCTCCACTTT CASSYNRKGTASNSPLHF
few TRBJ2-1 TRBV5-1 - TGCGCCAGCAGCTTGCGAACAGGGGAGCAGTTCTTC CASSLRTGEQFF
few TRBJ2-1 TRBV7-2 - TGTGCCAGCAGCTTAATGGGTAGCAATGAGCAGTTCTTC CASSLMGSNEQFF
- TRBJ2-5 TRBV3-1 - TGTGCCAGCAGCCAAGAAGGGTACGGACGTTCTGGTGAGACCCAGTACTTC CASSQEGYGRSGETQYF
- TRBJ2-7 TRBV7-2 TRBD1 TGTGCCAGCAGGGCTCCAGGGGGTAGCTCCTACGAGCAGTACTTC CASRAPGGSSYEQYF
- TRBJ2-7 TRBV15 - TGTGCCACCAGCAGAGCAGGCCGTAGCTCCTACGAGCAGTACTTC CATSRAGRSSYEQYF
- TRBJ2-1 TRBV5-1 TRBD1 TGCGCCAGCAGGTCCGGGACAGGGGGCTACAATGAGCAGTTCTTC CASRSGTGGYNEQFF
few TRBJ2-5 TRBV29-1 TRBD1 TGCAGCGTTGATCGAGGACAGGGGATAGGAGAGACCCAGTACTTC CSVDRGQGIGETQYF
once TRBJ1-4 TRBV18 - TGTGCCAGCTCACCGTTGGGACAAAGTAATGAAAAACTGTTTTTT CASSPLGQSNEKLFF
- TRBJ2-3 TRBV7-9 TRBD1 TGTGCCAGCAGGACACCGGGACAGGCAAATTCTGATACGCAGTATTTT CASRTPGQANSDTQYF
- TRBJ1-2 TRBV28 - TGTGCCAGCAGTTTAAACAGGGCGGTCGGCTACACCTTC CASSLNRAVGYTF
few TRBJ2-1 TRBV5-6 TRBD1 TGTGCCAGCAGCTTGGACAGGCACCGGACAGGGGTGGTGAATGAGCAGTTCTTC CASSLDRHRTGVVNEQFF
few TRBJ2-1 TRBV29-1 TRBD2 TGCAGCGTCCTCGCCGGGACTAGCGGGTCCAATGAGCAGTTCTTC CSVLAGTSGSNEQFF
- TRBJ2-1 TRBV29-1 TRBD2 TGCAGCGTCGGACTAGCGGGTGGAACTAGCTCCTACAATGAGCAGTTCTTC CSVGLAGGTSSYNEQFF
many TRBJ2-5 TRBV9 - TGTGCCAGCAGCGTATGGGCTAATTCCCCTGGGGAGCAGTACTTC CASSVWANSPGEQYF
- TRBJ2-1 TRBV5-8 - TGTGCCAGCAGCCCCCTAGGGGGGGCGAGTCGGCGTGAGCAGTTCTTC CASSPLGGASRREQFF
few TRBJ2-1 TRBV5-1 TRBD2 TGCGCCAGCAGCCGCTCATCCCGGACTAGCGGAGACAATGAGCAGTTCTTC CASSRSSRTSGDNEQFF
- TRBJ2-1 TRBV7-2 - TGTGCCAGCAGCTCGACAAATGAGCAGTTCTTC CASSSTNEQFF
once TRBJ2-7 TRBV7-8 TRBD2 TGTGCCAGCAGCCGGGGACTAGCGGGAAACAATGAGCAGTACTTC CASSRGLAGNNEQYF
- TRBJ2-3 TRBV7-2 - TGTGCCAGCAGCTTAGGGGTGGCAGGGTGGGTTACTAGCACAGATACGCAGTATTTT CASSLGVAGWVTSTDTQYF
- TRBJ1-2 TRBV4-3 - TGCGCCAGCAGCCAAGATCTAGGACACCCCTATGGCTACACCTTC CASSQDLGHPYGYTF
many TRBJ2-5 TRBV7-2 TRBD2 TGCGCCAGCAGCCGTAGCGGGCAAGAGACCCAGTACTTC CASSRSGQETQYF
few TRBJ1-2 TRBV10-3 - TGTGCCATCAGACGGGCCACGGGTGGCTATGGCTACACCTTC CAIRRATGGYGYTF